Reported below is one T cell receptor beta chain. The data stem from a study of blood T cell repertoires in COVID-19. Background on the study: Samples taken during acute and convalescent COVID-19 were collected in the United States, Italy and Spain. In each case, the material was cDNA or gDNA derived from T cells, B-cell-depleted T cells, or PBMCs.

Authors' analysis steps: Amplified reference gene primers provided the basis for estimating nucleated cell counts. Sequenced by immunoSEQ multiplex PCR; TCRdb stores in-frame clones only, minus some. V, J and clone size reflect that table, while D and trimming were determined from the DNA. The data contain fewer than 180,000 clones, about 90% of them seen just once; the ten biggest clones take up over 3.5%. The CDR3 totals 15 residues. Trimming pared 2 bases from V and 4 bases from J, leaving 12 bases between. From germline, CDR1 is SGHAT and CDR2 FQNNGV. The chain has TRBV11-2 and TRBJ2-1, with TRBD1 as a possible D gene (6 bases). The receptor's source is a woman aged 55 to 70 with active or convalescent COVID-19. The sequenced sample consisted of peripheral blood. The CDR3 DNA sequence: TGTGCCAGCAGCTTAACGACAGGTCCTTACAATGAGCAGTTCTTC. Translation gives CASSLTTGPYNEQFF.